These 9 T cell receptor beta chains originate from one sample sequenced in a study of cytomegalovirus exposure and HLA in healthy donors. Primers included in the PCR were 60 Vbeta and 13 Jbeta primers. The assay was immunoSEQ multiplex PCR, and TCRdb's table has in-frame clones only and misses some. Among about 150,000 clones listed, over 60% were seen once. Sequencing used PBMCs. The receptors stem from a woman in her 40s in good health and CMV-seronegative.

The chain uses TRBV9 and TRBJ1-2; D might be TRBD1 (5 bases). CDR1 is SGDLS and CDR2 is YYNGEE in the germline V gene. Trimming cost V 0 bases and J 3 bases, with 12 bases left between them. This CDR3 has 15 residues. CDR3 nucleotides: TGTGCCAGCAGCGTAGACCCAGGGCAGGACTATGGCTACACCTTC. Its translation: CASSVDPGQDYGYTF.

This sequence joins TRBV9 and TRBJ2-1, with 11 bases that match TRBD2. There are 15 residues in the CDR3. Per the germline V gene, CDR1 is SGDLS and CDR2 is YYNGEE. Trimming cost V 5 bases and J 4 bases; bases outside gene matches: 5. CDR3 nucleotide sequence: TGTGCCAGCAGTAAACTAGCGGGAGAGTACAATGAGCAGTTCTTC. Protein sequence: CASSKLAGEYNEQFF.

The chain has TRBV28 and TRBJ1-2, with D unclear. Germline V CDR1 and CDR2: MDHEN, SYDVKM. Trimming stripped 8 bases from V and 6 bases from J, with 13 bases between. CDR3 length: 12 residues. CDR3 nucleotides: TGTGCCAGCCACCCGCTCGGAGATGGCTACACCTTC. Protein: CASHPLGDGYTF.

The genes are TRBV5-1 and TRBJ1-6, with 7 bases that match TRBD1. The ends lost 0 bases at V and 7 bases at J; junction bases unmatched: 7. The CDR3 length is 16 residues. CDR1 SGHRS and CDR2 YFSETQ come from the germline V gene. The CDR3 DNA reads as TGCGCCAGCAGCTTGGGGGTGACAGGGAAAAATTCACCCCTCCACTTT. Translation gives CASSLGVTGKNSPLHF. Combining the CDR3 with reference TRBV5-1 and TRBJ1-6 gives the whole variable domain KAGVTQTPRYLIKTRGQQVTLSCSPISGHRSVSWYQQTPGQGLQFLFEYFSETQRNKGNFPGRFSGRQFSNSRSEMNVSTLELGDSALYLCASSLGVTGKNSPLHFGNGTRLTVT.

This chain connects TRBV27 to TRBJ2-3; weak D call: TRBD1 (5 bases). The V end lost 5 bases, the J end lost 5 bases, and 11 bases lay between the germline ends. CDR1 is MNHEY and CDR2 is SMNVEV in the germline V gene (reference sequence). The CDR3 is 13 amino acids. The CDR3 DNA sequence: TGTGCCAGCAGTGCGGCAGGGTTAGATACGCAGTATTTT. Translation gives CASSAAGLDTQYF.

V and J are TRBV11-3 and TRBJ2-2; D unresolved. The CDR3 is 14 amino acids. V lost 5 bases and J 0 bases, leaving 7 bases between the germline ends. CDR1 and CDR2 from the germline V gene are SGHNT and YENEEA. CDR3 in DNA: TGTGCCAGCAGCCTGGGCCCGAACACCGGGGAGCTGTTTTTT. It translates to CASSLGPNTGELFF.

The rearrangement joins TRBV5-1 to TRBJ1-2; TRBD1 agrees at 7 bases. The CDR3 has 13 amino acids. CDR1 SGHRS and CDR2 YFSETQ come from the germline V gene. Unmatched junction bases numbered 5, after V lost 1 base and J lost 8 bases. Here the CDR3 DNA reads TGCGCCAGCAGCTTGTCCAGGGGGAACGGCTACACCTTC. It codes for CASSLSRGNGYTF.

CDR3 amino acids: CASRRSGNSYEQYF. The CDR3 DNA reads as TGTGCCAGCAGAAGGAGCGGGAACTCCTACGAGCAGTACTTC. The V and J genes are TRBV27 and TRBJ2-7; 7 positions match TRBD2. Germline values: CDR1 MNHEY, CDR2 SMNVEV (reference sequence). The CDR3 is 14 amino acids. Losses at the gene ends were 6 bases for V and 0 bases for J; bases not matched to a gene: 5.

The chain has TRBV2 and TRBJ1-1, with TRBD1 identical over 7 bases. CDR1 is SNHLY, CDR2 FYNNEI, per germline. V shed 7 bases and J 2 bases; nucleotides not matched to a gene: 7. The CDR3 length is 14 residues. CDR3 nucleotide sequence: TGTGCCAGCACTCCGGGAGGGGGCAACACTGAAGCTTTCTTT. It is translated as CASTPGGGNTEAFF.